Shown below are 26 T cell receptor beta chains from a single sample sequenced in a study of T cells in Graves' hyperthyroidism and ophthalmopathy. Template material for amplifying TCR beta CDR3 regions consisted of RNA transcripts. RT-PCR in the first round (using the HTBI primer set) targeted the TCR CDR3. Using its own MiXCR run on the multiplex PCR reads, TCRdb lists one record per CDR3 protein. The data contain a few hundred thousand distinct CDR3 sequences, roughly 15% of them singletons. The sample taken for sequencing was blood. All receptors derive from a woman aged 18 to 35 with Graves' hyperthyroidism.

Of note for this clonotype: A clone one base away is much larger, so this may be a read error. This chain links TRBV15 with TRBJ2-1; D might be TRBD1 (6 bases). Germline assignment: CDR1 LNHNV and CDR2 YYDKDF (reference sequence). CDR3 length: 15 residues. The CDR3 nucleotides read TGTGCCACCAGCAGAGTTAGGGCCAGGGGCAATGGGCAGTTCTTC. Translated, it gives CATSRVRARGNGQFF.

The gene calls are TRBV10-3 and TRBJ2-7, with a possible D match to TRBD2 (5 bases). There are 18 residues in the CDR3. Trimming pared 2 bases from V and 7 bases from J, leaving 27 bases between. Germline CDR1 reads ENHRY; CDR2 reads SYGVKD. CDR3 loop: CAISEPGGAGSPYAEQYF. CDR3 nucleotides: TGTGCCATCAGTGAGCCTGGAGGTGCCGGGTCTCCCTACGCGGAGCAGTACTTC.

This clonotype was observed at least ten times. The chain links TRBV27 to TRBJ1-2; 10 nucleotides line up with TRBD1. Trimming at V came to 5 bases and at J to 2 bases, leaving 5 bases not matched to a gene. There are 15 residues in the CDR3. Looked up from germline, CDR1 is MNHEY and CDR2 is SMNVEV (reference sequence). CDR3 DNA sequence: TGTGCCAGCAGTCTTGGACAGGGGGTCAACTATGGCTACACCTTC. It is translated as CASSLGQGVNYGYTF.

This clonotype has a count of ten or more. This sequence joins TRBV28 and TRBJ2-3, with 13 bases aligning to TRBD2. The CDR3 consists of 15 residues. Trimming took 8 bases from V and 2 from J; bases not matched to a gene: 4. Germline V lookup: CDR1 MDHEN, CDR2 SYDVKM. For the CDR3, the DNA is TGTGCCAGCCGACTAGCGGGAGGTCCCACAGATACGCAGTATTTT. It codes for CASRLAGGPTDTQYF. Based on the CDR3 plus reference TRBV28 and TRBJ2-3, the full variable domain is DVKVTQSSRYLVKRTGEKVFLECVQDMDHENMFWYRQDPGLGLRLIYFSYDVKMKEKGDIPEGYSVSREKKERFSLILESASTNQTSMYLCASRLAGGPTDTQYFGPGTRLTVL.

In this sample, this clonotype turned up a few times. CDR3 loop: CASSLGPDRAPTYEQYF. The CDR3 coding sequence is TGTGCCAGCAGTTTAGGCCCCGACAGGGCCCCCACCTACGAGCAGTACTTC. The rearrangement joins TRBV12-3 or TRBV12-4 to TRBJ2-7; 7 bases map to TRBD1. This CDR3 is built from 17 residues. Trimming took 1 base from V and 2 from J; bases not matched to a gene: 11.

The chain has TRBV10-3 and TRBJ2-3; 7 bases are shared with TRBD2. With 6 bases clipped from V and 4 bases from J, the junction kept 4 bases outside the gene matches. Germline CDR1 and CDR2: ENHRY and SYGVKD. CDR3 size: 13 residues. CDR3 residues: CAIRSGGADTQYF. CDR3 nucleotides: TGTGCCATCAGGTCGGGAGGAGCAGATACGCAGTATTTT.

This clonotype was detected only a few times. The chain couples TRBV9 to TRBJ2-1; 7 bases are a match to TRBD1. J lost 7 bases, V lost 0 bases, and 7 bases had no gene match. The CDR3 loop spans 15 amino acids. CDR1 and CDR2 from the germline V gene are SGDLS and YYNGEE. The chain's CDR3 is CASSVEETGLNEQFF. For the CDR3, the DNA is TGTGCCAGCAGCGTAGAGGAGACAGGGCTAAATGAGCAGTTCTTC.

This clonotype was counted ten times or more. V and J are TRBV7-2 and TRBJ2-1; no firm D call. The CDR3 loop spans 13 amino acids. Germline-derived CDR1 and CDR2 are SGHTA and FQGNSA. V lost 5 bases and J lost 7, with 12 bases in between. CDR3 DNA sequence: TGTGCCAGCAGCGTGTTAGGGTTGAATGAGCAGTTCTTC. Residues: CASSVLGLNEQFF. The full variable domain, rest sourced from reference TRBV7-2 and TRBJ2-1, is GAGVSQSPSNKVTEKGKDVELRCDPISGHTALYWYRQSLGQGLEFLIYFQGNSAPDKSGLPSDRFSAERTGGSVSTLTIQRTQQEDSAVYLCASSVLGLNEQFFGPGTRLTVL.

The gene calls are TRBV28 and TRBJ2-1, with TRBD2 matching 7 bases. Losses at the gene ends were 2 bases for V and 5 bases for J; bases not matched to a gene: 6. Germline V gene sequence: CDR1 MDHEN, CDR2 SYDVKM. The CDR3 runs to 15 residues. CDR3 in amino acids: CASSLGGTKNNEQFF. The CDR3 DNA follows: TGTGCCAGCAGTTTAGGTGGGACTAAAAACAATGAGCAGTTCTTC.

This chain links TRBV4-1 with TRBJ2-1; D is unresolved. Germline CDR1 MGHRA, CDR2 YSYEKL. This CDR3 region has 16 residues. Between the trimmed V and J ends, which lost 1 base and 1 base, there was a span of 11 bases. CDR3 coding DNA: TGCGCCAGCAGCCAAGCCTTCTCAAGGTCCTACAATGAGCAGTTCTTC. It yields the protein CASSQAFSRSYNEQFF.

This clonotype was detected a few times. The chain has TRBV28 and TRBJ2-3; no clear D gene. This CDR3 is built from 11 residues. V lost 6 bases to trimming and J lost 9 bases, with 10 bases between them. Germline CDR1 and CDR2: MDHEN and SYDVKM. The CDR3 sequence: CASRRIGTQYF. DNA of the CDR3: TGTGCCAGCAGGAGGATAGGGACGCAGTATTTT.

This clonotype showed up many times. V gene TRBV7-2 combines with J gene TRBJ2-7; 7 nucleotides match TRBD2. Trimming removed 5 bases from V and 1 base from J; junction bases left unmatched: 5. The CDR3 loop spans 14 amino acids. Germline values: CDR1 SGHTA, CDR2 FQGNSA. CDR3 DNA sequence: TGTGCCAGCAGCATCCTAGCGGAATCCTACGAGCAGTACTTC. This encodes CASSILAESYEQYF.

A word on this clonotype: Here the CDR3 omits its conserved ending phenylalanine or tryptophan, so a read error is the likely source. CDR3: CASSPRSGWTDTQYL. The CDR3 region has the DNA TGTGCCAGCTCACCACGGTCGGGTTGGACAGATACGCAGTATCTT. This chain links TRBV18 with TRBJ2-3; unclear D gene. V was pared by 1 base and J by 3 bases, with 11 bases between. This CDR3 contains 15 residues. Germline V gene sequence: CDR1 KGHSH, CDR2 LQKENI.

This clonotype was counted a few times. This chain links TRBV29-1 with TRBJ1-1; D is unclear. The length of the CDR3 is 13 residues. Between the trimmed V and J ends, which lost 4 bases and 1 base, there was a span of 10 bases. In germline, CDR1 is SQVTM, CDR2 ANQGSEA. Here the CDR3 reads CSVVPSRNTEAFF. CDR3 bases: TGCAGCGTTGTACCCTCCCGGAACACTGAAGCTTTCTTT.

Regarding this clonotype: This could be a read error, since a much larger clone is one nucleotide away. CDR3 sequence (DNA): TGTGCCATCAGGCCGGGGGCCCAAGAGACCCAGTACTTC. It yields the protein CAIRPGAQETQYF. The V call is TRBV3-1, the J call TRBJ2-5; possibly TRBD1 or TRBD2 for D (6 bases each). Trimming removed 10 bases at V and 1 base at J, with 13 bases between. The CDR3 length is 13 residues. From germline, CDR1 is LGHDT and CDR2 YNNKEL (reference sequence).

The chain recombines TRBV12-3 or TRBV12-4 with TRBJ2-3; tentative D call: TRBD2 (5 bases). V was pared by 1 base and J by 4 bases, with 9 bases between. There are 14 residues in the CDR3. CDR3 sequence (DNA): TGTGCCAGCAGTTTAGACCTAGCCTCAGATACGCAGTATTTT. Amino acids: CASSLDLASDTQYF.

Points on this clonotype: The junction departs from the called germline gene at one end, perhaps through a read error. V is TRBV9 and J is TRBJ2-5; TRBD2 might be the D (6 bases). CDR3 size: 14 residues. Germline V gene data show CDR1 as SGDLS and CDR2 as YYNGEE. The CDR3 sequence: CTSSPAGGKETQYF. The CDR3 DNA reads TGTACCAGCAGCCCAGCTGGGGGGAAAGAGACCCAGTACTTC. The complete variable domain, with remaining parts taken from reference TRBV9 and TRBJ2-5, reads DSGVTQTPKHLITATGQRVTLRCSPRSGDLSVYWYQQSLDQGLQFLIQYYNGEERAKGNILERFSAQQFPDLHSELNLSSLELGDSALYFCTSSPAGGKETQYFGPGTRLLVL.

Only a few counts were recorded for this clonotype. The chain joins TRBV6-1 to TRBJ2-1; 10 bases match TRBD2. Germline CDR1 reads MNHNS; CDR2 reads SASEGT. CDR3 length: 17 residues. V lost 5 bases to trimming and J lost 5 bases; unmatched junction nucleotides: 12. The CDR3 nucleotides read TGTGCCAGCAGTCGCAGGGTAGCGGGAGGTCAAAACAATGAGCAGTTCTTC. Residues: CASSRRVAGGQNNEQFF.

The V call is TRBV5-1, the J call TRBJ2-2, with D perhaps given as TRBD1 or TRBD2 (5 bases each). The V and J ends lost 5 bases and 4 bases respectively, with 18 bases between them. Germline-derived CDR1 and CDR2 are SGHRS and YFSETQ. The CDR3 contains 16 residues. The chain's CDR3 is CASRMDGALRTGELFF. The CDR3 DNA sequence: TGCGCCAGCAGAATGGACGGGGCGTTGCGCACCGGGGAGCTGTTTTTT.

DNA for the CDR3: TGTGCCAGCAGTCGTTTCCATACAGGGCCGGCGGGAAACACTGAAGCTTTCTTT. Its protein product is CASSRFHTGPAGNTEAFF. The rearrangement uses TRBV9 and TRBJ1-1, with D maybe TRBD1 (6 bases). The V gene lost 5 bases and the J gene lost 2 bases, with 25 bases spanning the gap. Germline CDR1 SGDLS, CDR2 YYNGEE. The CDR3 extends over 18 amino acids.

Remarks on this clonotype: A read error may explain this, as a much larger clone is one base away. The chain uses TRBV18 and TRBJ2-1; 8 positions match TRBD2. The germline V gene has CDR1 KGHSH and CDR2 LQKENI. J was trimmed by 10 bases and V by 1 base; bases with no gene match: 9. CDR3 length: 15 residues. The CDR3 sequence is CASSPLSSGHNEQFF. DNA of the CDR3: TGTGCCAGCTCACCACTGTCTAGCGGGCATAACGAGCAGTTCTTC.

This clonotype was observed many times. The chain has TRBV20-1 and TRBJ2-3, with D possibly being TRBD2 (5 bases). Between the trimmed V and J ends, which lost 0 bases and 5 bases, there was a span of 18 bases. The CDR3 is made up of 16 amino acids. The germline V gene has CDR1 DFQATT and CDR2 SNEGSKA (reference sequence). The CDR3, as DNA: TGCAGTGCTAGAGAATCCCTCGGGAATCGAGGAGATACGCAGTATTTT. Protein product: CSARESLGNRGDTQYF.

This clonotype has more than one count but fewer than ten. The chain combines TRBV2 with TRBJ2-2; D perhaps matches TRBD1 (6 bases). The CDR3 is 16 residues long. The V gene lost 11 bases and the J gene lost 3 bases, with 22 bases spanning the gap. CDR1 is SNHLY, CDR2 FYNNEI, per germline. CDR3 loop: CASQKGQAGDTGELFF. The CDR3 nucleotides read TGTGCCTCCCAAAAGGGGCAGGCAGGGGACACCGGGGAGCTGTTTTTT.

Many counts were recorded for this clonotype. The rearrangement links TRBV6-2 or TRBV6-3 to TRBJ2-1; 13 bases are shared with TRBD2. Unmatched junction bases numbered 6, after V lost 7 bases and J lost 6 bases. Germline CDR1 MNHEY, CDR2 SVGEGT. CDR3 length equals 15 residues. Written as DNA, the CDR3 is TGTGCCAGCACCAAAACTAGCGGGAGGGGCAATGAGCAGTTCTTC. Translating it yields CASTKTSGRGNEQFF.

This clonotype was detected ten times or more. This sequence joins TRBV5-1 and TRBJ2-7, with D perhaps given as TRBD1 or TRBD2 (7 bases each). Germline CDR1 reads SGHRS; CDR2 reads YFSETQ. This CDR3 has 15 amino acids. The V end lost 4 bases, the J end lost 6 bases, and 20 bases lay between the germline ends. The CDR3 sequence is CASSAGGTTALEQYF. The CDR3 DNA reads TGCGCCAGCAGCGCAGGGGGGACTACCGCCCTCGAGCAGTACTTC.

The chain has TRBV9 and TRBJ1-3, with 7 bases identical to TRBD1. From germline, CDR1 is SGDLS and CDR2 YYNGEE. The CDR3 totals 16 residues. V shed 3 bases and J 4 bases; nucleotides not matched to a gene: 10. CDR3 sequence: CASSAPGQSRGNTIYF. The CDR3 region has the DNA TGTGCCAGCAGCGCACCGGGACAGTCGCGCGGAAACACCATATATTTT.